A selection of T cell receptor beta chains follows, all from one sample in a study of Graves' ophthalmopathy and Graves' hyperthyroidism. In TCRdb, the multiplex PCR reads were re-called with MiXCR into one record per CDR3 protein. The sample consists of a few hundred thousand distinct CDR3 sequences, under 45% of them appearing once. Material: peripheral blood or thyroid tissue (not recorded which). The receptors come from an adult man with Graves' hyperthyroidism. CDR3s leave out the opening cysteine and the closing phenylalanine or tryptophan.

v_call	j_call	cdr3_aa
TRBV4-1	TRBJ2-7	ASSQDSGGTYEQY
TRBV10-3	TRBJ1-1	ALTDTGLLETEAF
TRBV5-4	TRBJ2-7	ASSFVGGPYEQH
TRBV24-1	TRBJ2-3	ATSDPGTEPADTQY
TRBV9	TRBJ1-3	ASSVGGSTGNTIY
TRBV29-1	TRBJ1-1	SVEGWNTEAF
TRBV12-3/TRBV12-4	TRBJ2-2	ASSRSGWGAGELF
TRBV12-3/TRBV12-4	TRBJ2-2	ASSLGWGTGGAAGELF
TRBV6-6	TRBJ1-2	ASSFIQDGYT
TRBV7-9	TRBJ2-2	ASNGRFTGELF
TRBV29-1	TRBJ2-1	SQVSGPTYNEQF
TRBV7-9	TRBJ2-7	ASSPDTPDFQVSYEQY
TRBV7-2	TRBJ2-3	ASSLDRSSTDTQY
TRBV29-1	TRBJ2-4	SVESGNIQY
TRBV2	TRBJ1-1	ASSLSWGRTEAF
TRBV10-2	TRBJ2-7	ASNRGSDTYEQY
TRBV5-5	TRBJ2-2	ASSFLQRANTGELF
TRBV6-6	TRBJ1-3	ASRPRDRAGNTIY
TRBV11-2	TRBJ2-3	ASSETASDDTQY
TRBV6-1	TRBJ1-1	ASSELGVGTEAF
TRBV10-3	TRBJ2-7	AGGPAYEQY
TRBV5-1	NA	TSSSRGAGNEQF
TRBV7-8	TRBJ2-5	ASSLELAGEVETQY
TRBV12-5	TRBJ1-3	ASGLVRSHSGNTIY
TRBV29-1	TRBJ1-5	SSRDLNQPQH
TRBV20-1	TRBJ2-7	SARELDRGDYEQY